This TCR beta chain was sequenced during a study of cytomegalovirus exposure and HLA in healthy donors. This CDR3 is built from 15 residues. Trimming pared 3 bases from V and 3 bases from J, leaving 12 bases between. Germline V CDR1 and CDR2: KGHSH, LQKENI. 60 Vbeta and 13 Jbeta primers were used in PCR. Original analysis: The authors later counted approximately 80 million unique TCR beta chains, some 10 million of them shared. Clones were sequenced by immunoSEQ multiplex PCR, and TCRdb holds only the in-frame ones, with some missing. The V and J calls and the clone size are those of that table, but D and trimming were determined from the DNA. The sample records approximately 150,000 clones, roughly 80% being singletons. This clone has more than one count but fewer than ten. Its specificity is not known. Study-wide results and caveats: Prediction of most subjects' HLA-A and HLA-B alleles by TCR beta sequences was reportedly accurate. High specificity and sensitivity for cytomegalovirus status were reported for the classifier.

This TCR was sampled from a woman aged 25 to 39 in good health and CMV-seronegative. J is TRBJ1-5 and V is TRBV18, with D tentatively TRBD1 (5 bases). Material: PBMCs. The CDR3 region has the DNA TGTGCCAGCTCACCCACCGGGACTACCAATCAGCCCCAGCATTTT. It yields the protein CASSPTGTTNQPQHF.